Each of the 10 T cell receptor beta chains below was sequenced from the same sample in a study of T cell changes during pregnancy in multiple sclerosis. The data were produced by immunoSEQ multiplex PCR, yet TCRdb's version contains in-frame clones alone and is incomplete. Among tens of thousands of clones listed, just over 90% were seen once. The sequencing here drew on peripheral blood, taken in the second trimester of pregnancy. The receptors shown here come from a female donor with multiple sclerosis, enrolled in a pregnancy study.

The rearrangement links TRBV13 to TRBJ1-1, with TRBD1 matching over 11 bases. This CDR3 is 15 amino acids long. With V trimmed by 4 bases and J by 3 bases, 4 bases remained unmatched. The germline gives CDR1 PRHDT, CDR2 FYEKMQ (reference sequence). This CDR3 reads CASSSAGQGDTEAFF. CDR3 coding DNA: TGTGCCAGCAGCTCCGCGGGACAGGGGGACACTGAAGCTTTCTTT. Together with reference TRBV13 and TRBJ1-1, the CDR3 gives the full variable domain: AAGVIQSPRHLIKEKRETATLKCYPIPRHDTVYWYQQGPGQDPQFLISFYEKMQSDKGSIPDRFSAQQFSDYHSELNMSSLELGDSALYFCASSSAGQGDTEAFFGQGTRLTVV.

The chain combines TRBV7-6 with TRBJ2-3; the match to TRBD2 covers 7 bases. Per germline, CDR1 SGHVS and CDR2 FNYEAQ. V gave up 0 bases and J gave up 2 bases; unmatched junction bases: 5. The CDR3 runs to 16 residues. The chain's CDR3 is CASSLAVAGDTDTQYF. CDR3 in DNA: TGTGCCAGCAGCTTAGCCGTGGCGGGGGACACAGATACGCAGTATTTT.

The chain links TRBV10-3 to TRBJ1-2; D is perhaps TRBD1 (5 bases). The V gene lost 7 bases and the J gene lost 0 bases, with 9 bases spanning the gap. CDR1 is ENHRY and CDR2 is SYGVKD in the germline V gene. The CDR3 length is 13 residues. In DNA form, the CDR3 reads TGTGCCATCACCGACAGAACTAACTATGGCTACACCTTC. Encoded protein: CAITDRTNYGYTF.

The CDR3 DNA reads TGTGCCAGCAGTAGGGCAGGGGGCTTGGAGACCCAGTACTTC. Translating it yields CASSRAGGLETQYF. The chain uses TRBV27 and TRBJ2-5; 8 bases align to TRBD1. The CDR3 is 14 amino acids. Germline V gene data show CDR1 as MNHEY and CDR2 as SMNVEV (reference sequence). Trimming cost V 5 bases and J 5 bases; bases outside gene matches: 7.

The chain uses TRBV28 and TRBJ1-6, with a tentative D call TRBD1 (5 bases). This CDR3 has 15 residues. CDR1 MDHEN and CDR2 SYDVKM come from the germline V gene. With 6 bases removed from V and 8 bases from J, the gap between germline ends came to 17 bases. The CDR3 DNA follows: TGTGCCAGCAGATCCCCTGGAGGGACTCATTCACCCCTCCACTTT. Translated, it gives CASRSPGGTHSPLHF. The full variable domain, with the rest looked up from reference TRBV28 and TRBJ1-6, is DVKVTQSSRYLVKRTGEKVFLECVQDMDHENMFWYRQDPGLGLRLIYFSYDVKMKEKGDIPEGYSVSREKKERFSLILESASTNQTSMYLCASRSPGGTHSPLHFGNGTRLTVT.

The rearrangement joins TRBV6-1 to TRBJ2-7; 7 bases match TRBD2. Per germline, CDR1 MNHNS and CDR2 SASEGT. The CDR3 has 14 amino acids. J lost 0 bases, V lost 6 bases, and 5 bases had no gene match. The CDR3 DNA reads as TGTGCCAGCAGCCGGGAGGCAGCCTCCTACGAGCAGTACTTC. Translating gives CASSREAASYEQYF.

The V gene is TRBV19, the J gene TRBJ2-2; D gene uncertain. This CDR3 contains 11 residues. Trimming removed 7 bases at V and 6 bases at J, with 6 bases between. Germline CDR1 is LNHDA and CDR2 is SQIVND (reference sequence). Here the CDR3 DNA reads TGTGCCAGTAACTTCGCCGGGGAGCTGTTTTTT. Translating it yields CASNFAGELFF.

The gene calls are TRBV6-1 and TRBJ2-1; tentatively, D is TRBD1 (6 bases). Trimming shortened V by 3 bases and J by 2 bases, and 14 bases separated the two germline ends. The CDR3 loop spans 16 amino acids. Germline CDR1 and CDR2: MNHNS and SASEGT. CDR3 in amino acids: CASSESEGQPYNEQFF. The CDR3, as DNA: TGTGCCAGCAGTGAGTCAGAAGGACAGCCCTACAATGAGCAGTTCTTC.

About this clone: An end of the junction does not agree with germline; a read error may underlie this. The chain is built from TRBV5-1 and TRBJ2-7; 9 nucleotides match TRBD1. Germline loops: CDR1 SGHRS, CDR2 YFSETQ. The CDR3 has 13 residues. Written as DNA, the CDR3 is TGCGCCAGCAGCTCCGACGGGACAGGGAGCACCTCCTTC. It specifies CASSSDGTGSTSF.

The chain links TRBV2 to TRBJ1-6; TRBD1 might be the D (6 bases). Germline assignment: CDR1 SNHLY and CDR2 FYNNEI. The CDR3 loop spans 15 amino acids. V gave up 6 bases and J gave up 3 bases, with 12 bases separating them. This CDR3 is CASSRTGYYNSPLHF. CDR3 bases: TGTGCCAGCAGCCGTACAGGGTACTATAATTCACCCCTCCACTTT.